The rows below give T cell receptor beta chains drawn from one sample of a study of blood T cell repertoires in COVID-19. The method was immunoSEQ multiplex PCR; TCRdb's version includes in-frame clones alone and lacks a portion of them. There are 15,000 to 20,000 clones in the sample; 85% to 90% occur only once, and 5.2% lies in the top ten. Source material: peripheral blood. These receptor sequences come from a human donor in a cohort sampled during active COVID-19. Each CDR3 is given with its conserved first and last residue. A D gene is named only where the DNA matches it firmly. A row's size may be missing; if present it is once, few, many or a size class.

length: 14
size: -
J: TRBJ2-3
V: TRBV11-1
D: -
DNA: TGTGCCAGCAGCACGCGGGGAGAAGGAGATACGCAGTATTTT
CDR3: CASSTRGEGDTQYF

length: 13
size: -
J: TRBJ1-5
V: TRBV6-5
D: -
DNA: TGTGCCATTACGGGTTTGTTCAATCAGCCCCAGCATTTT
CDR3: CAITGLFNQPQHF

length: 14
size: -
J: TRBJ1-5
V: TRBV19
D: -
DNA: TGTGCCAGTAGTGAGTCAGGGTTCGGTCAGCCCCAGCATTTT
CDR3: CASSESGFGQPQHF

length: 16
size: once
J: TRBJ1-6
V: TRBV6-5
D: TRBD1
DNA: TGTGCCAGCAGTTACTCGGTGACAGGGGGAATATCACCCCTCCACTTT
CDR3: CASSYSVTGGISPLHF

length: 14
size: -
J: TRBJ2-3
V: TRBV5-1
D: TRBD1
DNA: TGCGCCAGCAGCCTGGACAGGGTTGGAGATACGCAGTATTTT
CDR3: CASSLDRVGDTQYF

length: 18
size: -
J: TRBJ1-2
V: TRBV28
D: TRBD1
DNA: TGTGCCAGCAGATTTCCTCCGGGACAGGGGGGTTTCGGTTATGGCTACACCTTC
CDR3: CASRFPPGQGGFGYGYTF

length: 15
size: -
J: TRBJ2-3
V: TRBV19
D: -
DNA: TGTGCCAGTACCAAACAGGGAGAGGGGACAGATACGCAGTATTTT
CDR3: CASTKQGEGTDTQYF

length: 15
size: -
J: TRBJ1-3
V: TRBV29-1
D: TRBD1
DNA: TGCAGCGTTTCCCCCGGGACAGGGTTAGGAAACACCATATATTTT
CDR3: CSVSPGTGLGNTIYF

length: 12
size: -
J: TRBJ1-4
V: TRBV19
D: -
DNA: TGTGCCACCCGCGGGGATAATGAAAAACTGTTTTTT
CDR3: CATRGDNEKLFF

length: 16
size: once
J: TRBJ2-5
V: TRBV4-1
D: TRBD2
DNA: TGCGCCAGCAGCCACATTGGACTAGCGGGAGAAGAGACCCAGTACTTC
CDR3: CASSHIGLAGEETQYF

length: 14
size: -
J: TRBJ1-2
V: TRBV24-1
D: TRBD1
DNA: TGTGCCACCAGTGATCCGGGACAGGCAAATGGCTACACCTTC
CDR3: CATSDPGQANGYTF

length: 15
size: -
J: TRBJ2-3
V: TRBV9
D: TRBD2
DNA: TGTGCCAGCAGCGGACTAGCGGTAGGCACAGATACGCAGTATTTT
CDR3: CASSGLAVGTDTQYF

length: 16
size: -
J: TRBJ2-2
V: TRBV18
D: TRBD2
DNA: TGTGCCAGCTCACTGACTAGCGGGATGAACACCGGGGAGCTGTTTTTT
CDR3: CASSLTSGMNTGELFF

length: 12
size: -
J: TRBJ1-1
V: TRBV28
D: -
DNA: TGTGCCAGCAAAACAGGCCCCACTGAAGCTTTCTTT
CDR3: CASKTGPTEAFF

length: 14
size: -
J: TRBJ1-5
V: TRBV5-1
D: -
DNA: TGCGCCAGCAGCTTAAAATCAGGGGATCAGCCCCAGCATTTT
CDR3: CASSLKSGDQPQHF

length: 15
size: once
J: TRBJ1-5
V: TRBV18
D: TRBD1
DNA: TGTGCCAGCTCACCCGGACAGGGAGGCAATCAGCCCCAGCATTTT
CDR3: CASSPGQGGNQPQHF

length: 13
size: -
J: TRBJ1-1
V: TRBV6-1
D: -
DNA: TGTGCCAGCAGTGAAGCTGGCACCTCCGAAGCTTTCTTT
CDR3: CASSEAGTSEAFF

length: 15
size: -
J: TRBJ1-1
V: TRBV5-1
D: -
DNA: TGCGCCAGCAGCTTGGGGGACCCGGGGGACACTGAAGCTTTCTTT
CDR3: CASSLGDPGDTEAFF

length: 15
size: once
J: TRBJ1-6
V: TRBV5-4
D: -
DNA: TGTGCCAGCAGCTTGGTTGGGGGAGGAAGCTCACCCCTCCACTTT
CDR3: CASSLVGGGSSPLHF

length: 12
size: -
J: TRBJ1-1
V: TRBV6-5
D: TRBD1
DNA: TGTGCCAGCAACGACAGGGGGGGGCGAGCTTTCTTT
CDR3: CASNDRGGRAFF

length: 16
size: -
J: TRBJ2-5
V: TRBV7-6
D: TRBD2
DNA: TGTGCCAGCAGCTTGGGACGAGCGGGAGTAGGGGAGACCCAGTACTTC
CDR3: CASSLGRAGVGETQYF

length: 14
size: once
J: TRBJ1-2
V: TRBV6-5
D: TRBD1
DNA: TGTGCCAGCAGAGTGGGGTACAGGGGAGGAGTAGACACCTTC
CDR3: CASRVGYRGGVDTF

length: 15
size: once
J: TRBJ1-2
V: TRBV27
D: TRBD1
DNA: TGTGCCAGCAGTAACCTTGGACAGGGCAAATATGGCTACACCTTC
CDR3: CASSNLGQGKYGYTF

length: 16
size: -
J: TRBJ1-2
V: TRBV7-7
D: TRBD1
DNA: TGTGCCAGCAGCTTAGTACGGGACAGGGTTGTATATGGCTACACCTTC
CDR3: CASSLVRDRVVYGYTF

length: 15
size: once
J: TRBJ2-1
V: TRBV5-1
D: TRBD2
DNA: TGCGCCAGCAGCTCTGGTTCTAGCGGATACAATGAGCAGTTCTTC
CDR3: CASSSGSSGYNEQFF

length: 16
size: once
J: TRBJ2-1
V: TRBV11-2
D: TRBD2
DNA: TGTGCCAGCAGCGACCTGACTAGCGGGAGATTGGATGAGCAGTTCTTC
CDR3: CASSDLTSGRLDEQFF

length: 13
size: -
J: TRBJ2-5
V: TRBV5-1
D: TRBD1
DNA: TGCGCCAGCAGCCGGACAGGACAAGAGACCCAGTACTTC
CDR3: CASSRTGQETQYF

length: 16
size: once
J: TRBJ2-1
V: TRBV5-1
D: TRBD2
DNA: TGCGCCAGCAGCTTACTTTTAGCGGGAGTTGATAATGAGCAGTTCTTC
CDR3: CASSLLLAGVDNEQFF

length: 13
size: -
J: TRBJ1-2
V: TRBV6-5
D: -
DNA: TGTGCCAGCAAACGGACGGGGAACTATGGCTACACCTTC
CDR3: CASKRTGNYGYTF

length: 14
size: -
J: TRBJ2-7
V: TRBV27
D: -
DNA: TGTGCCAGCAGTTTTCATGGGGGCCTCTACGAGCAGTACTTC
CDR3: CASSFHGGLYEQYF

length: 16
size: -
J: TRBJ2-1
V: TRBV28
D: TRBD2
DNA: TGTGCCAGCAGTTTATTGGGGCTAGCGGGCTACAATGAGCAGTTCTTC
CDR3: CASSLLGLAGYNEQFF

length: 14
size: -
J: TRBJ2-1
V: TRBV7-9
D: -
DNA: TGTGCCAGCAGCTTAGGTCTAGCGTGGAATGAGCAGTTCTTC
CDR3: CASSLGLAWNEQFF

length: 17
size: -
J: TRBJ2-2
V: TRBV27
D: TRBD2
DNA: TGTGCCAGCAGTTTATCTCTAGCGGGCCTGAACACCGGGGAGCTGTTTTTT
CDR3: CASSLSLAGLNTGELFF

length: 15
size: -
J: TRBJ2-1
V: TRBV27
D: TRBD2
DNA: TGTGCCAGCAGTTTATCACTAGCGGGAGACAATGAGCAGTTCTTC
CDR3: CASSLSLAGDNEQFF

length: 16
size: once
J: TRBJ1-1
V: TRBV5-3
D: TRBD1
DNA: TGTGCCAGAAGCGCTACAGGGGGCCCGGTTAACACTGAAGCTTTCTTT
CDR3: CARSATGGPVNTEAFF

length: 15
size: -
J: TRBJ2-1
V: TRBV24-1
D: TRBD1
DNA: TGTGCCACCAGTGATACCGGACAGGGGGTAGATGAGCAGTTCTTC
CDR3: CATSDTGQGVDEQFF

length: 16
size: -
J: TRBJ1-6
V: TRBV15
D: -
DNA: TGTGCCACCAGCAAAACCCGGGGGGCCTATAATTCACCCCTCCACTTT
CDR3: CATSKTRGAYNSPLHF

length: 12
size: -
J: TRBJ2-3
V: TRBV27
D: -
DNA: TGTGCCAGCAGTTCAGGCACAGATACGCAGTATTTT
CDR3: CASSSGTDTQYF

length: 16
size: -
J: TRBJ2-3
V: TRBV28
D: TRBD2
DNA: TGTGCCAGCAGTAAATACCTAGCGGGAGCGGAAGATACGCAGTATTTT
CDR3: CASSKYLAGAEDTQYF

length: 15
size: -
J: TRBJ1-3
V: TRBV2
D: TRBD1
DNA: TGTGCCAGCAGTGAGCGGGACAGCTCTGGAAACACCATATATTTT
CDR3: CASSERDSSGNTIYF

length: 16
size: -
J: TRBJ1-3
V: TRBV2
D: -
DNA: TGTGCCAGCAGTGGCCCGGGGTCAGGTTCTGGAAACACCATATATTTT
CDR3: CASSGPGSGSGNTIYF

length: 16
size: -
J: TRBJ2-2
V: TRBV6-6
D: TRBD2
DNA: TGTGCCAGCAGTTACTCGAGGACTAGCGGGACCGGGGAGCTGTTTTTT
CDR3: CASSYSRTSGTGELFF

length: 12
size: -
J: TRBJ2-3
V: TRBV9
D: -
DNA: TGTGCCAGCAGCGCGGGGACAGATACGCAGTATTTT
CDR3: CASSAGTDTQYF

length: 15
size: few
J: TRBJ1-5
V: TRBV6-5
D: -
DNA: TGTGCCAGCAGTTTACAGGGATGGAGCAATCAGCCCCAGCATTTT
CDR3: CASSLQGWSNQPQHF

length: 15
size: -
J: TRBJ2-3
V: TRBV9
D: -
DNA: TGTGCCAGCAGCGTAGGGCAGGGGGGAGGTGATACGCAGTATTTT
CDR3: CASSVGQGGGDTQYF

length: 15
size: -
J: TRBJ2-5
V: TRBV6-5
D: TRBD2
DNA: TGTGCCAGCAATCCTTTGATAGCGGGAGAAGAGACCCAGTACTTC
CDR3: CASNPLIAGEETQYF

length: 14
size: once
J: TRBJ2-3
V: TRBV10-1
D: TRBD2
DNA: TGCGCCAGCAGTGCTAGCGGGAGACCAGATACGCAGTATTTT
CDR3: CASSASGRPDTQYF

length: 16
size: -
J: TRBJ1-2
V: TRBV27
D: -
DNA: TGTGCCAGCAGCACCGAGGGTGGTCCCACTAAATATGGCTACACCTTC
CDR3: CASSTEGGPTKYGYTF

length: 14
size: -
J: TRBJ1-2
V: TRBV18
D: TRBD1
DNA: TGTGCCAGCTCACCAGGGGGACAGGGCTATGGCTACACCTTC
CDR3: CASSPGGQGYGYTF

length: 15
size: -
J: TRBJ2-7
V: TRBV5-1
D: -
DNA: TGCGCCAGCAGCTTGAATACAGGGAGTATCTACGAGCAGTACTTC
CDR3: CASSLNTGSIYEQYF

length: 14
size: -
J: TRBJ1-1
V: TRBV2
D: -
DNA: TGTGCCAGCAGGGCGGACATCCAGAACACTGAAGCTTTCTTT
CDR3: CASRADIQNTEAFF

length: 15
size: -
J: TRBJ1-1
V: TRBV18
D: TRBD1
DNA: TGTGCCAGCTCACCCTCGGACAGGACGATTCTTGAAGCTTTCTTT
CDR3: CASSPSDRTILEAFF

length: 12
size: -
J: TRBJ2-7
V: TRBV29-1
D: TRBD1
DNA: TGCAGCGTGGGACAGGCGACCTACGAGCAGTACTTC
CDR3: CSVGQATYEQYF

length: 15
size: -
J: TRBJ2-1
V: TRBV30
D: TRBD2
DNA: TGTGCCTGGGGACTAGCGGGAGGGGGGTACAATGAGCAGTTCTTC
CDR3: CAWGLAGGGYNEQFF

length: 13
size: -
J: TRBJ1-2
V: TRBV6-5
D: -
DNA: TGTGCCAGCAGTTACCGGCAGGGTGGAGGCTACACCTTC
CDR3: CASSYRQGGGYTF

length: 16
size: once
J: TRBJ2-2
V: TRBV6-4
D: -
DNA: TGTGCCAGCAGTGACTCGGGGCCCCCCCGGACCGGGGAGCTGTTTTTT
CDR3: CASSDSGPPRTGELFF

length: 13
size: -
J: TRBJ2-5
V: TRBV12-3/TRBV12-4
D: TRBD2
DNA: TGTGCCAGCAGTCGTAGCGGGAGTGAGACCCAGTACTTC
CDR3: CASSRSGSETQYF

length: 16
size: -
J: TRBJ2-7
V: TRBV11-2
D: TRBD2
DNA: TGTGCCAGCAGCTACCAAATTAGCGGGAGGGCCCACGAGCAGTACTTC
CDR3: CASSYQISGRAHEQYF